The 16 T cell receptor beta chains listed next were all sequenced from one sample in a study of chemoradiotherapy in HPV16-positive cancers. The method was immunoSEQ multiplex PCR; TCRdb's version includes in-frame clones alone and lacks a portion of them. The data hold 5,000 to 6,500 clones, with 78% observed a single time. Collection of the sample occurred from a patient who underwent chemoradiotherapy. The receptors originated from a human donor with HPV-associated anogenital cancer.

This chain links TRBV7-2 with TRBJ2-3; no clear D gene. Germline CDR1 is SGHTA and CDR2 is FQGNSA. This CDR3 has 18 amino acids. With 1 base removed from V and 2 bases from J, the gap between germline ends came to 19 bases. The CDR3 loop is CASSLGLGGGYDTDTQYF. The CDR3 coding sequence is TGTGCCAGCAGCTTAGGCCTAGGCGGTGGGTACGACACAGATACGCAGTATTTT.

CDR3 amino acids: CASNGFSRETQYF. In DNA, the CDR3 is TGTGCCAGCAACGGGTTCAGTCGAGAGACCCAGTACTTC. V gene TRBV2 combines with J gene TRBJ2-5; D not certain. V lost 7 bases and J lost 4, with 13 bases in between. The CDR3 runs to 13 residues. CDR1 SNHLY and CDR2 FYNNEI come from the germline V gene.

In this sample, this clone turned up a few times. J is TRBJ1-5 and V is TRBV6-1; no clear D gene. CDR1 is MNHNS, CDR2 SASEGT, per germline. Deletions cut 6 bases from V and 3 bases from J, with 9 bases between. The CDR3 consists of 13 residues. The CDR3 reads CASSGEHNQPQHF. CDR3 nucleotide sequence: TGTGCCAGCAGCGGCGAACACAATCAGCCCCAGCATTTT.

The CDR3 protein is CASSLRLAGTGANVLTF. CDR3 nucleotides: TGTGCCAGCAGCTTACGACTAGCGGGAACTGGGGCCAACGTCCTGACTTTC. The V and J genes are TRBV9 and TRBJ2-6; 11 bases fit TRBD2. CDR1 and CDR2 from the germline V gene are SGDLS and YYNGEE. The CDR3 extends over 17 amino acids. V lost 4 bases to trimming and J lost 2 bases; unmatched junction nucleotides: 5.

This clone was counted a few times. V is TRBV5-1 and J is TRBJ2-2; D remains ambiguous. Trimming stripped 1 base from V and 3 bases from J, with 19 bases between. This CDR3 spans 18 amino acids. In germline, CDR1 is SGHRS, CDR2 YFSETQ. Here the CDR3 DNA reads TGCGCCAGCAGCTTGACCCCCGCGGAAATTCTGGACACCGGGGAGCTGTTTTTT. Protein: CASSLTPAEILDTGELFF.

The chain combines TRBV5-1 with TRBJ2-1; no clear D. The germline V gene encodes CDR1 SGHRS and CDR2 YFSETQ. CDR3 length equals 14 residues. V gave up 3 bases and J gave up 2 bases, with 9 bases separating them. CDR3 in amino acids: CASSSLAAYNEQFF. The CDR3 nucleotides are TGCGCCAGCAGCTCCTTGGCCGCCTACAATGAGCAGTTCTTC.

J is TRBJ2-7 and V is TRBV30; TRBD1 matches at 10 bases. Germline CDR1 and CDR2: GTSNPN and SVGIG (reference sequence). The CDR3 is 13 amino acids. V was clipped by 5 bases and J by 2 bases; unmatched bases: 3. CDR3 nucleotide sequence: TGTGCCTGGGGGGACAGGGGCACCTACGAGCAGTACTTC. Translation: CAWGDRGTYEQYF.

V and J are TRBV7-8 and TRBJ2-5; unclear D gene. Trimming took 6 bases from V and 2 from J, leaving 13 bases between them. The germline V gene encodes CDR1 SGHVS and CDR2 FQNEAQ. This CDR3 is built from 14 residues. CDR3 nucleotide sequence: TGTGCCAGCAGAAACACGGAAACTCAAGAGACCCAGTACTTC. Its translation is CASRNTETQETQYF. Using reference TRBV7-8 and TRBJ2-5 for the parts outside the CDR3, the full variable domain is GAGVSQSPRYKVAKRGQDVALRCDPISGHVSLFWYQQALGQGPEFLTYFQNEAQLDKSGLPSDRFFAERPEGSVSTLKIQRTQQEDSAVYLCASRNTETQETQYFGPGTRLLVL.

The gene calls are TRBV9 and TRBJ2-6; the match to TRBD1 covers 10 bases. The J segment lost 0 bases and the V segment lost 4 bases, leaving 4 bases of the junction unmatched. The CDR3 covers 17 residues. The germline gives CDR1 SGDLS, CDR2 YYNGEE. The chain's CDR3 is CASSLTGGPSGANVLTF. The CDR3 coding sequence is TGTGCCAGCAGCCTGACAGGGGGCCCCTCTGGGGCCAACGTCCTGACTTTC.

The DNA for the CDR3 is TGTGCCAGCAGCCAGGGGTTGGATCAGCCCCAGCATTTT. Translating it yields CASSQGLDQPQHF. The chain employs TRBV9 and TRBJ1-5; D perhaps matches TRBD1 (6 bases). Trimming stripped 4 bases from V and 5 bases from J, with 10 bases between. The CDR3 runs 13 residues. Germline V CDR1 and CDR2: SGDLS, YYNGEE.

The V and J genes are TRBV29-1 and TRBJ1-2; tentative D call: TRBD1 (6 bases). V was clipped by 6 bases and J by 8 bases, with 19 bases between them. This CDR3 has 13 amino acids. Germline loops: CDR1 SQVTM, CDR2 ANQGSEA. CDR3 coding DNA: TGCAGCGTCCGAAGCCCCCAGGGGTACGGCTACACCTTC. This encodes CSVRSPQGYGYTF.

This chain uses TRBV14 with TRBJ2-5; TRBD2 agrees at 7 bases. The V gene end was trimmed by 4 bases and the J gene end by 0 bases; junction bases not matched to a gene: 8. The CDR3 runs to 16 residues. Germline CDR1 and CDR2: SGHDN and FVKESK. The DNA of the CDR3 is TGTGCCAGCAGCCGGATGGCGGGAGATAACCAAGAGACCCAGTACTTC. It translates to CASSRMAGDNQETQYF. Using reference TRBV14 and TRBJ2-5 for the parts outside the CDR3, the full variable domain is EAGVTQFPSHSVIEKGQTVTLRCDPISGHDNLYWYRRVMGKEIKFLLHFVKESKQDESGMPNNRFLAERTGGTYSTLKVQPAELEDSGVYFCASSRMAGDNQETQYFGPGTRLLVL.

The V and J genes are TRBV10-3 and TRBJ2-5, with D possibly being TRBD1 (5 bases). CDR1 is ENHRY, CDR2 SYGVKD, per germline. V lost 6 bases and J lost 2, with 10 bases in between. The CDR3 length is 13 residues. The CDR3 DNA sequence: TGTGCCATCAGGCCAGGGCAACAAGAGACCCAGTACTTC. Its protein is CAIRPGQQETQYF.

The chain carries TRBV28 and TRBJ2-5; perhaps TRBD2 as D (7 bases). Trimming stripped 5 bases from V and 5 bases from J, with 12 bases between. CDR3 size: 13 residues. Germline lookup yields CDR1 MDHEN and CDR2 SYDVKM. In nucleotides, the CDR3 is TGTGCCAGCAGTCCTGCGGGGGCGGAGACCCAGTACTTC. Its protein is CASSPAGAETQYF.

The chain carries TRBV11-2 and TRBJ2-5; D not certain. Trimming took 5 bases from V and 6 from J, leaving 16 bases between them. The CDR3 extends over 14 amino acids. Germline CDR1 is SGHAT and CDR2 is FQNNGV. The DNA of the CDR3 is TGTGCCAGCAGCCCCGAGGTTGACTGGAAGACCCAGTACTTC. Protein sequence: CASSPEVDWKTQYF.

This sequence joins TRBV19 and TRBJ1-2; D gene uncertain. Germline V lookup: CDR1 LNHDA, CDR2 SQIVND (reference sequence). Trimming removed 5 bases at V and 3 bases at J, with 13 bases between. This CDR3 region has 14 residues. CDR3 loop: CASSPVRNYYGYTF. CDR3 in DNA: TGTGCCAGTAGTCCAGTGCGGAATTACTATGGCTACACCTTC.